This entry lists 21 T cell receptor beta chains sequenced from one sample in a study of blood T cells in healthy people across ages. For the second PCR, which ran for about 7 to 11 cycles, a sample-barcoded 5' primer and a J-beta primer mix were used. MiXCR, applied by TCRdb to the 5' RACE reads, yields one record per CDR3 protein. In the table there are approximately 1.5 million distinct CDR3 sequences, roughly a third of which are singletons. The sample taken for sequencing was blood. These receptors all stem from a woman in her twenties or thirties in good health.

V is TRBV10-2 and J is TRBJ2-1; 9 bases are shared with TRBD2. The CDR3 runs to 14 residues. Germline trimming cut 6 bases from V and 6 bases from J; bases unmatched to any gene: 6. Germline V CDR1 and CDR2: WSHSY, SAAADI. CDR3 DNA sequence: TGCGCCAGCAGATCCCAGCGGGGGGTCAATGAGCAGTTCTTC. It encodes CASRSQRGVNEQFF.

The V gene is TRBV12-3 or TRBV12-4, the J gene TRBJ2-1; TRBD2 matches 9 bases. The junction had 8 bases not matched to a gene; V was cut back by 4 bases and J by 4 bases. The CDR3 is 16 residues long. In nucleotides, the CDR3 is TGTGCCAGCAGTTCCCGAGCGGGGGGAGCGTACAATGAGCAGTTCTTC. Protein sequence: CASSSRAGGAYNEQFF.

The chain employs TRBV28 and TRBJ2-5; 7 nucleotides match TRBD2. Germline CDR1 reads MDHEN; CDR2 reads SYDVKM. V lost 5 bases and J lost 11; bases outside the gene matches: 20. The CDR3 has 16 residues. The CDR3 DNA is TGTGCCAGCAGTGGGACCGAAAGCCTGAGGACGCGGGAGCAGTACTTC. It translates to CASSGTESLRTREQYF.

For the CDR3, the DNA is TGCGCCAGCAGCTCGATGGCGACAGACAGAAAAGAGACCCAGTACTTC. Its translation: CASSSMATDRKETQYF. The J gene is TRBJ2-5, the V gene TRBV5-1; a weak D match, TRBD1 (5 bases). The V gene lost 3 bases and the J gene lost 3 bases, with 18 bases spanning the gap. The CDR3 consists of 16 residues. Germline CDR1 and CDR2: SGHRS and YFSETQ. Looking up the rest from reference TRBV5-1 and TRBJ2-5 gives the full variable domain: KAGVTQTPRYLIKTRGQQVTLSCSPISGHRSVSWYQQTPGQGLQFLFEYFSETQRNKGNFPGRFSGRQFSNSRSEMNVSTLELGDSALYLCASSSMATDRKETQYFGPGTRLLVL.

Notes on this clonotype: At one boundary the junction diverges from the germline segment, which might be a read error. The V and J genes are TRBV7-9 and TRBJ1-5; a possible D gene is TRBD1 (6 bases). The CDR3 has 13 residues. Germline assignment: CDR1 SEHNR and CDR2 FQNEAQ (reference sequence). DNA of the CDR3: TGTGCCAGCATCTTAGGGGGGAATCAGCCCCAGCATTTT. Translated, it gives CASILGGNQPQHF. Complete variable domain (other parts from reference TRBV7-9 and TRBJ1-5): DTGVSQNPRHKITKRGQNVTFRCDPISEHNRLYWYRQTLGQGPEFLTYFQNEAQLEKSRLLSDRFSAERPKGSFSTLEIQRTEQGDSAMYLCASILGGNQPQHFGDGTRLSIL.

This clonotype was picked up many times. This chain uses TRBV6-5 with TRBJ2-7; 8 bases are a match to TRBD1. Unmatched junction bases numbered 4, after V lost 9 bases and J lost 0 bases. This CDR3 is built from 13 residues. Germline V gives CDR1 MNHEY, CDR2 SVGAGI. The CDR3 DNA is TGTGCCAGTGCGGACAGGGTCTCCTACGAGCAGTACTTC. Protein product: CASADRVSYEQYF.

The chain carries TRBV20-1 and TRBJ1-1; 8 nucleotides agree with TRBD1. Unmatched junction bases numbered 5, after V lost 2 bases and J lost 3 bases. This CDR3 contains 14 residues. The V gene's germline CDR1 is DFQATT and CDR2 SNEGSKA (reference sequence). The CDR3 bases are TGCAGTGCTAGACGGAGGGACAGGTACACTGAAGCTTTCTTT. It yields the protein CSARRRDRYTEAFF.

V usage is TRBV7-9 and J usage is TRBJ1-2; D possibly corresponds to TRBD1 (6 bases). The CDR3 covers 15 residues. The germline V gene encodes CDR1 SEHNR and CDR2 FQNEAQ (reference sequence). V was clipped by 6 bases and J by 4 bases, with 18 bases between them. CDR3 bases: TGTGCCAGCAGGTTGGGAAAAGGGGACATCTATGGCTACACCTTC. Translating gives CASRLGKGDIYGYTF.

This clonotype was found many times. The rearrangement joins TRBV4-1 to TRBJ2-1, with TRBD2 identical over 12 bases. Looked up from germline, CDR1 is MGHRA and CDR2 is YSYEKL. V dropped 0 bases and J dropped 6; count of bases not matched to a gene: 12. The CDR3 totals 19 residues. The CDR3 region is CASSQDGLAGSAGANEQFF. For the CDR3, the DNA is TGCGCCAGCAGCCAAGATGGACTAGCGGGATCAGCGGGGGCCAATGAGCAGTTCTTC.

The chain is built from TRBV20-1 and TRBJ1-4; D remains unclear. CDR1 is DFQATT and CDR2 is SNEGSKA in the germline V gene (reference sequence). Trimming took off 3 bases at V and 9 bases at J, with 14 bases between the two ends. The CDR3 contains 13 residues. CDR3 in DNA: TGCAGTGCTAGTTCCGCTAAGCGGCAAAAACTGTTTTTT. Translating it yields CSASSAKRQKLFF.

The V gene is TRBV30, the J gene TRBJ1-6; possibly TRBD1 for D (6 bases). Germline lookup yields CDR1 GTSNPN and CDR2 SVGIG (reference sequence). The CDR3 sequence is 15 residues long. Between the trimmed V and J ends, which lost 2 bases and 8 bases, there was a span of 16 bases. The CDR3 loop is CAWSLTGTFDSPLHF. CDR3 nucleotide sequence: TGTGCCTGGAGTCTCACCGGGACATTCGATTCACCCCTCCACTTT. Full variable domain (outside the CDR3, taken from reference TRBV30 and TRBJ1-6): SQTIHQWPATLVQPVGSPLSLECTVEGTSNPNLYWYRQAAGRGLQLLFYSVGIGQISSEVPQNLSASRPQDRQFILSSKKLLLSDSGFYLCAWSLTGTFDSPLHFGNGTRLTVT.

This clonotype was observed once. A much larger clonotype is one base distant, so this may be a read error. This chain links TRBV7-9 with TRBJ1-1; D ambiguous. This CDR3 contains 12 residues. CDR1 and CDR2 (germline): SEHNR, FQNEAQ (reference sequence). The CDR3 region has the DNA TGTGCCAACAGCTTAGATGACCCTGAAGCTTTCTTT. Protein: CANSLDDPEAFF.

The chain has TRBV6-5 and TRBJ1-5; D uncertain. The CDR3 has 14 residues. V was clipped by 6 bases and J by 5 bases, with 14 bases between them. Germline assignment: CDR1 MNHEY and CDR2 SVGAGI. The CDR3 DNA follows: TGTGCCAGCAGGAGACGGGGTAGGGATCAGCCCCAGCATTTT. Its protein product is CASRRRGRDQPQHF.

Points on this clonotype: A read error may be the cause here, since a much bigger clone is one base away. The gene calls are TRBV5-1 and TRBJ2-7, with TRBD1 as a possible D gene (5 bases). CDR1 and CDR2 from the germline V gene are SGHRS and YFSETQ. There are 15 residues in the CDR3. CDR3 DNA: TGCACCAGCAGCCCGCCCAGGGCCCCGTTGGACGAGCAGTACTTC. Residues: CTSSPPRAPLDEQYF.

The V and J genes are TRBV20-1 and TRBJ2-7; unclear D gene. Germline CDR1 reads DFQATT; CDR2 reads SNEGSKA (reference sequence). There are 19 residues in the CDR3. The V gene lost 3 bases and the J gene lost 1 base, with 28 bases spanning the gap. The CDR3 nucleotides read TGCAGTGCTAGCCCCAAGAAGAGTCTAATCCACCACGGATCCTACGAGCAGTACTTC. Translated: CSASPKKSLIHHGSYEQYF.

The chain couples TRBV5-1 to TRBJ2-2; D possibly corresponds to TRBD1 (6 bases). The V gene lost 6 bases and the J gene lost 1 base, with 7 bases spanning the gap. CDR3 length: 13 residues. Germline CDR1 is SGHRS and CDR2 is YFSETQ. CDR3 loop: CASTGQNTGELFF. The CDR3 nucleotides are TGCGCCAGCACGGGACAGAACACCGGGGAGCTGTTTTTT.

This clonotype showed up just a few times. The genes are TRBV3-1 and TRBJ2-1; 7 positions match TRBD2. The ends lost 0 bases at V and 1 base at J; junction bases unmatched: 6. Germline values: CDR1 LGHDT, CDR2 YNNKEL (reference sequence). This CDR3 has 17 residues. The CDR3 here is CASSQDRTSLSYNEQFF. The CDR3 coding sequence is TGTGCCAGCAGCCAAGACAGGACTAGTCTTTCCTACAATGAGCAGTTCTTC.

This chain links TRBV3-1 with TRBJ1-2; D is undetermined. In germline, CDR1 is LGHDT, CDR2 YNNKEL (reference sequence). The CDR3 has 17 residues. V lost 4 bases to trimming and J lost 0 bases, with 18 bases between them. The CDR3 sequence: CASSLSRQLKTNYGYTF. In DNA form, the CDR3 reads TGTGCCAGCAGCCTCTCCCGGCAGCTCAAGACTAACTATGGCTACACCTTC.

V usage is TRBV5-6 and J usage is TRBJ2-1; TRBD2 aligns across 10 bases. The germline CDR1 and CDR2 sequences are SGHDT and YYEEEE. This CDR3 spans 18 amino acids. J lost 3 bases, V lost 4 bases, and 13 bases had no gene match. The CDR3 bases are TGTGCCAGCAGCCCGTCAGGGTTTACTAGCGGGGTCTACAATGAGCAGTTCTTC. It translates to CASSPSGFTSGVYNEQFF. Variable domain in full (rest from reference TRBV5-6 and TRBJ2-1): DAGVTQSPTHLIKTRGQQVTLRCSPKSGHDTVSWYQQALGQGPQFIFQYYEEEERQRGNFPDRFSGHQFPNYSSELNVNALLLGDSALYLCASSPSGFTSGVYNEQFFGPGTRLTVL.

The rearrangement uses TRBV6-1 and TRBJ1-5; 8 bases fit TRBD1. Germline assignment: CDR1 MNHNS and CDR2 SASEGT. CDR3 length: 14 amino acids. V shed 7 bases and J 2 bases; nucleotides not matched to a gene: 4. The DNA for the CDR3 is TGTGCCAGCATCCAGGGGGCTGGCAATCAGCCCCAGCATTTT. It specifies CASIQGAGNQPQHF.

This clonotype was seen ten or more times. The chain combines TRBV11-2 with TRBJ2-3; possibly TRBD2 for D (5 bases). The V end lost 1 base, the J end lost 5 bases, and 7 bases lay between the germline ends. This CDR3 has 13 residues. Germline V gene sequence: CDR1 SGHAT, CDR2 FQNNGV. The CDR3 spells CASSLGSEDTQYF. The CDR3 DNA is TGTGCCAGCAGCTTAGGTAGCGAAGATACGCAGTATTTT.